Below are 8 T cell receptor beta chains sequenced from a single sample in a study of blood T cell repertoires in COVID-19 (dated by TCRdb to about 2020). Libraries came from the immunoSEQ multiplex PCR assay. Held by TCRdb, this immuneACCESS table contains in-frame sequences only and omits some clones. Under half of the omission traces to an unresolved V gene where checked; the cause of the rest is unknown. This sample gives just under 300,000 clones in total; around 87% of them show up just once. The top ten clones comprise about 1.2% of the sample. Sequencing input: peripheral blood. These receptors were taken from a man aged 70-80 years with acute or convalescent COVID-19.

This clone has a single count. The genes are TRBV5-4 and TRBJ2-3; TRBD1 aligns across 8 bases. This CDR3 comprises 15 residues. Per the germline V gene, CDR1 is SGHNT and CDR2 is YYREEE (reference sequence). Trimming cost V 4 bases and J 1 base; bases outside gene matches: 5. For the CDR3, the DNA is TGTGCCAGCAGCCCACGGACAGGGCGCACAGATACGCAGTATTTT. It yields the protein CASSPRTGRTDTQYF.

V is TRBV7-9 and J is TRBJ1-4; D not certain. This CDR3 spans 14 amino acids. Germline CDR1 is SEHNR and CDR2 is FQNEAQ (reference sequence). V was clipped by 0 bases and J by 4 bases, with 6 bases between them. The CDR3 sequence is CASSLAAGNEKLFF. CDR3 DNA: TGTGCCAGCAGCTTAGCGGCGGGTAATGAAAAACTGTTTTTT.

This chain uses TRBV5-1 with TRBJ2-6, with a possible D match to TRBD1 (6 bases). Germline V gene sequence: CDR1 SGHRS, CDR2 YFSETQ. The germline V and J ends were trimmed by 5 bases and 3 bases, with 12 bases remaining between them. The CDR3 runs to 15 residues. CDR3 protein: CASSQQGGGANVLTF. In DNA, the CDR3 is TGCGCCAGCAGTCAACAGGGTGGTGGGGCCAACGTCCTGACTTTC.

The chain is built from TRBV10-3 and TRBJ2-3; no firm D call. CDR1 ENHRY and CDR2 SYGVKD come from the germline V gene. This CDR3 contains 14 residues. Trimming removed 2 bases at V and 4 bases at J, with 10 bases between. CDR3 bases: TGTGCCATCAGTGAGGGGCCTGTTTCAGATACGCAGTATTTT. Its protein product is CAISEGPVSDTQYF.

The chain links TRBV19 to TRBJ2-7, with 7 bases fitting TRBD1. V trimming: 7 bases; J trimming: 0 bases; junction bases outside the gene matches: 6. The CDR3 is 14 residues long. The germline CDR1 and CDR2 sequences are LNHDA and SQIVND (reference sequence). CDR3 region: CASKPGTASYEQYF. The CDR3 DNA follows: TGTGCCAGTAAGCCCGGGACAGCCTCCTACGAGCAGTACTTC. The variable domain in full, completed from reference TRBV19 and TRBJ2-7, reads DGGITQSPKYLFRKEGQNVTLSCEQNLNHDAMYWYRQDPGQGLRLIYYSQIVNDFQKGDIAEGYSVSREKKESFPLTVTSAQKNPTAFYLCASKPGTASYEQYFGPGTRLTVT.

The CDR3 DNA is TGTGCCAGCAGCTTAGTCCCAGGGGGCAAGGCTGAAGCTTTCTTT. Translating it yields CASSLVPGGKAEAFF. The J gene is TRBJ1-1, the V gene TRBV7-2, with 8 bases matching TRBD1. The CDR3 loop spans 15 amino acids. The trim removed 1 base at V and 6 bases at J, leaving 7 bases unmatched. Looked up from germline, CDR1 is SGHTA and CDR2 is FQGNSA.

This clone occurred once. The chain recombines TRBV19 with TRBJ1-1, with 9 bases identical to TRBD1. The CDR3 is 16 amino acids. CDR1 and CDR2 (germline): LNHDA, SQIVND (reference sequence). Trimming cost V 6 bases and J 1 base; bases outside gene matches: 9. CDR3 sequence: CASSYWTGAANTEAFF. CDR3 nucleotide sequence: TGTGCCAGTAGCTATTGGACAGGGGCGGCGAACACTGAAGCTTTCTTT.

The gene calls are TRBV6-2 or TRBV6-3 and TRBJ1-4, with no clear D. The CDR3 runs 14 residues. The germline V gene has CDR1 MNHEY and CDR2 SVGEGT. V was clipped by 4 bases and J by 5 bases, with 11 bases between them. CDR3 sequence (DNA): TGTGCCAGCAGTTCCGTCGGGGTGAATGAAAAACTGTTTTTT. This gives the protein CASSSVGVNEKLFF.